Below, 32 T cell receptor beta chains from the same sample are listed, as sequenced in a study of T-cell memory formation after mild COVID-19. In TCRdb, the 5' RACE reads were re-called with MiXCR into one record per CDR3 protein. The data show roughly 610,000 distinct CDR3 sequences, 17% seen once. Sequenced material: PBMCs or a T cell subset sorted from them (not recorded which). These receptors originate from an adult woman who had mild COVID-19 (a few samples of this study predate the infection). Cell type and time point are not known.

Only a few counts were recorded for this clonotype. This CDR3 reads CASVSGAGELFF. In nucleotides, the CDR3 is TGTGCCAGTGTATCCGGTGCCGGGGAGCTGTTTTTT. The chain links TRBV24-1 to TRBJ2-2; the D is unclear. This CDR3 region has 12 residues. The V end was cut by 11 bases, the J end by 6 bases, with 12 bases between. Looked up from germline, CDR1 is KGHDR and CDR2 is SFDVKD.

The chain is built from TRBV3-1 and TRBJ1-4; D is ambiguous. CDR1 is LGHDT, CDR2 YNNKEL, per germline (reference sequence). This CDR3 is built from 14 residues. The germline V and J ends were trimmed by 0 bases and 4 bases, with 6 bases remaining between them. The CDR3: CASSQDGINEKLFF. In DNA, the CDR3 is TGTGCCAGCAGCCAAGACGGGATTAATGAAAAACTGTTTTTT.

The rearrangement joins TRBV5-1 to TRBJ2-7; the D is unclear. Trimming cost V 4 bases and J 2 bases, with 19 bases left between them. CDR1 is SGHRS, CDR2 YFSETQ, per germline. There are 16 residues in the CDR3. CDR3 in amino acids: CASSPATHTTAYEQYF. Written as DNA, the CDR3 is TGCGCCAGCAGCCCCGCGACTCACACCACCGCCTACGAGCAGTACTTC.

The chain links TRBV6-5 to TRBJ2-7; D not certain. The germline V gene has CDR1 MNHEY and CDR2 SVGAGI. With 3 bases removed from V and 3 bases from J, the gap between germline ends came to 12 bases. The CDR3 is made up of 14 amino acids. The CDR3 loop reads CASSYQIYSYEQYF. The CDR3 nucleotides are TGTGCCAGCAGTTATCAGATATATAGCTACGAGCAGTACTTC.

The rearrangement links TRBV9 to TRBJ1-6, with 9 positions matching TRBD1. Germline V gene data show CDR1 as SGDLS and CDR2 as YYNGEE. The CDR3 consists of 17 residues. Trimming at V came to 1 base and at J to 7 bases, leaving 9 bases not matched to a gene. The CDR3 here is CASSVSPDRGKNSPLHF. The CDR3 DNA sequence: TGTGCCAGCAGCGTATCACCCGACAGGGGGAAGAATTCACCCCTCCACTTT. The full variable domain, in which reference TRBV9 and TRBJ1-6 provide the parts outside the CDR3, is DSGVTQTPKHLITATGQRVTLRCSPRSGDLSVYWYQQSLDQGLQFLIQYYNGEERAKGNILERFSAQQFPDLHSELNLSSLELGDSALYFCASSVSPDRGKNSPLHFGNGTRLTVT.

The chain joins TRBV7-2 to TRBJ1-2; the match to TRBD1 covers 8 bases. The CDR3 is made up of 13 amino acids. J was trimmed by 3 bases and V by 5 bases; bases with no gene match: 2. Germline values: CDR1 SGHTA, CDR2 FQGNSA. The CDR3 protein is CASSKDRDYGYTF. The CDR3 bases are TGTGCCAGCAGCAAGGACAGGGACTATGGCTACACCTTC.

The J gene is TRBJ2-4, the V gene TRBV29-1, with 7 bases lining up with TRBD1. Losses at the gene ends were 5 bases for V and 9 bases for J; bases not matched to a gene: 7. Germline CDR1 is SQVTM and CDR2 is ANQGSEA. The CDR3 sequence is 12 residues long. The CDR3 region is CSVTGDNGIQYF. The CDR3 coding sequence is TGCAGCGTTACAGGGGATAACGGCATTCAGTACTTC.

This clonotype was seen only a few times. CDR3 amino acids: CAISESRQVAFF. CDR3 coding DNA: TGTGCCATCAGTGAGTCTCGGCAGGTGGCTTTCTTT. V and J are TRBV10-3 and TRBJ1-1, with no clear D. Deletions cut 0 bases from V and 11 bases from J, with 10 bases between. There are 12 residues in the CDR3. Germline V gene lookup returns CDR1 ENHRY and CDR2 SYGVKD.

J is TRBJ2-1 and V is TRBV3-1; D is unclear. Trimming removed 0 bases from V and 4 bases from J, with 10 bases in between. Germline CDR1 and CDR2: LGHDT and YNNKEL (reference sequence). The CDR3 has 15 residues. The chain's CDR3 is CASSQDHMEYNEQFF. The CDR3 nucleotides are TGTGCCAGCAGCCAAGATCACATGGAATACAATGAGCAGTTCTTC.

This clonotype was observed a handful of times. The rearrangement uses TRBV20-1 and TRBJ2-2; D gene uncertain. This CDR3 comprises 12 residues. Trimming pared 2 bases from V and 2 bases from J, leaving 3 bases between. Germline V gene lookup returns CDR1 DFQATT and CDR2 SNEGSKA (reference sequence). The DNA for the CDR3 is TGCAGTGCTAGAACCAACACCGGGGAGCTGTTTTTT. Translated: CSARTNTGELFF.

J is TRBJ2-3 and V is TRBV7-2, with D perhaps matching TRBD1 or TRBD2 (6 bases each). V dropped 5 bases and J dropped 1 base, with 13 bases sitting between them. The CDR3 extends over 15 amino acids. The germline V gene has CDR1 SGHTA and CDR2 FQGNSA. CDR3 sequence: CASSPPGARTDTQYF. CDR3 DNA: TGTGCCAGCAGCCCCCCGGGGGCGCGCACAGATACGCAGTATTTT.

Only a few counts were recorded for this clonotype. The chain has TRBV12-3 or TRBV12-4 and TRBJ2-5; D unresolved. Trimming removed 5 bases at V and 3 bases at J, with 13 bases between. The CDR3 contains 14 residues. The CDR3 DNA sequence: TGTGCCAGCAGTCTCCTTGGAAAAGAAGAGACCCAGTACTTC. Translated: CASSLLGKEETQYF.

V usage is TRBV27 and J usage is TRBJ2-7, with D possibly TRBD2 on 5 matching bases. V lost 6 bases to trimming and J lost 2 bases, with 17 bases between them. Germline CDR1 and CDR2: MNHEY and SMNVEV (reference sequence). The CDR3 is 15 residues long. The CDR3 coding sequence is TGTGCCAGCAGCGCGGTGGACTTCTACCCCTACGAGCAGTACTTC. Its protein is CASSAVDFYPYEQYF.

Many counts were recorded for this clonotype. This chain connects TRBV12-3 or TRBV12-4 to TRBJ2-1; TRBD1 agrees at 7 bases. V was clipped by 5 bases and J by 4 bases; unmatched bases: 8. The CDR3 runs to 15 residues. The CDR3 is CASSPRAGGYNEQFF. The CDR3 nucleotides read TGTGCCAGCAGTCCCCGCGCAGGGGGATACAATGAGCAGTTCTTC.

In this sample, this clonotype turned up many times. The V and J genes are TRBV7-9 and TRBJ1-1, with 11 bases lining up with TRBD1. This CDR3 has 14 residues. In germline, CDR1 is SEHNR, CDR2 FQNEAQ (reference sequence). V was clipped by 5 bases and J by 6 bases; unmatched bases: 5. CDR3 region: CASSTQGQGAEAFF. The CDR3 DNA is TGTGCCAGCAGCACACAGGGACAGGGGGCTGAAGCTTTCTTT.

In its sample, this clonotype was seen a few times. The chain uses TRBV7-6 and TRBJ2-1, with 7 bases matching TRBD2. After removal of 5 bases from V and 8 bases from J, the junction contained 3 bases not matched to a gene. There are 12 residues in the CDR3. CDR1 is SGHVS and CDR2 is FNYEAQ in the germline V gene. The CDR3: CASSKAGDEQFF. As DNA, the CDR3 is TGTGCCAGCAGCAAGGCGGGGGATGAGCAGTTCTTC.

This clonotype was found a few times. The chain joins TRBV7-8 to TRBJ1-5; a possible D gene is TRBD1 (5 bases). V dropped 1 base and J dropped 4 bases, with 17 bases sitting between them. Per germline, CDR1 SGHVS and CDR2 FQNEAQ. The CDR3 consists of 17 residues. This chain's CDR3 is CASSLGGVTSGNQPQHF. The CDR3, as DNA: TGTGCCAGCAGCTTAGGGGGCGTGACGTCCGGGAATCAGCCCCAGCATTTT. Drawing the rest from reference TRBV7-8 and TRBJ1-5, the complete variable domain is GAGVSQSPRYKVAKRGQDVALRCDPISGHVSLFWYQQALGQGPEFLTYFQNEAQLDKSGLPSDRFFAERPEGSVSTLKIQRTQQEDSAVYLCASSLGGVTSGNQPQHFGDGTRLSIL.

This clonotype was seen a few times. V usage is TRBV7-9 and J usage is TRBJ2-1; D may match TRBD1 or TRBD2 (6 bases each). This CDR3 has 14 amino acids. Trimming pared 5 bases from V and 9 bases from J, leaving 17 bases between. In germline, CDR1 is SEHNR, CDR2 FQNEAQ (reference sequence). The CDR3 protein is CASSPPGALVEQFF. For the CDR3, the DNA is TGTGCCAGCAGCCCCCCGGGGGCCCTAGTTGAGCAGTTCTTC.

This clonotype was recorded many times. The chain uses TRBV18 and TRBJ2-4; no definite D call. Germline loops: CDR1 KGHSH, CDR2 LQKENI. The CDR3 covers 18 residues. Trimming left V 6 bases short and J 8 bases short, with 29 bases between. The CDR3 reads CASSPLGFEPTKVDIQYF. The CDR3 coding sequence is TGTGCCAGCTCCCCTTTAGGTTTCGAGCCCACAAAGGTGGACATTCAGTACTTC.

The rearrangement uses TRBV27 and TRBJ1-2; 9 positions agree with TRBD1. CDR1 is MNHEY and CDR2 is SMNVEV in the germline V gene (reference sequence). There are 17 residues in the CDR3. V lost 5 bases and J lost 0; bases outside the gene matches: 10. The CDR3 DNA sequence: TGTGCCAGCAGTGGAATGACAGGGGGTAAGGCTAACTATGGCTACACCTTC. Protein product: CASSGMTGGKANYGYTF.

This clonotype has only a few counts. V is TRBV4-1 and J is TRBJ1-5; D remains ambiguous. The CDR3 spans 17 residues. Trimming stripped 3 bases from V and 0 bases from J, with 15 bases between. Germline CDR1 MGHRA, CDR2 YSYEKL. CDR3 in DNA: TGCGCCAGCAGCCACTGGGCGGAGGATTATAGCAATCAGCCCCAGCATTTT. This codes for CASSHWAEDYSNQPQHF.

The chain employs TRBV20-1 and TRBJ1-6, with D maybe TRBD1 (6 bases). The CDR3 length is 15 residues. Deletions cut 6 bases from V and 3 bases from J, with 15 bases between. Per the germline V gene, CDR1 is DFQATT and CDR2 is SNEGSKA (reference sequence). The CDR3 region has the DNA TGCAGTGCCCTCGAGGACAGAGACTATAATTCACCCCTCCACTTT. Its translation is CSALEDRDYNSPLHF.

This clonotype has a single count. The V call is TRBV29-1, the J call TRBJ2-1, with 10 nucleotides matching TRBD1. The CDR3 is made up of 13 amino acids. V shed 6 bases, J shed 7 bases, and the junction held 6 bases outside the gene matches. The V gene's germline CDR1 is SQVTM and CDR2 ANQGSEA. The CDR3 here is CSVPGTGVNEQFF. For the CDR3, the DNA is TGCAGCGTGCCCGGGACAGGGGTGAATGAGCAGTTCTTC.

This chain connects TRBV5-1 to TRBJ2-1; 8 positions match TRBD1. V trimming: 4 bases; J trimming: 7 bases; junction bases outside the gene matches: 4. Germline CDR1 is SGHRS and CDR2 is YFSETQ. The CDR3 totals 13 residues. CDR3 sequence (DNA): TGCGCCAGCAGCACCTGGACAGGGAATGAGCAGTTCTTC. The encoded protein is CASSTWTGNEQFF. The full variable domain, rest sourced from reference TRBV5-1 and TRBJ2-1, is KAGVTQTPRYLIKTRGQQVTLSCSPISGHRSVSWYQQTPGQGLQFLFEYFSETQRNKGNFPGRFSGRQFSNSRSEMNVSTLELGDSALYLCASSTWTGNEQFFGPGTRLTVL.

The genes are TRBV7-3 and TRBJ1-2; possible D gene TRBD1, 6 bases. Trimming stripped 5 bases from V and 7 bases from J, with 20 bases between. Germline V gene sequence: CDR1 SGHTA, CDR2 FQGTGA. The CDR3 has 15 amino acids. CDR3 region: CASSPPGGGLSGYTF. CDR3 bases: TGTGCCAGCAGCCCCCCTGGGGGGGGGCTGAGTGGCTACACCTTC.

This clonotype was seen more than once but under ten times. The chain couples TRBV20-1 to TRBJ2-3; TRBD2 aligns across 14 bases. CDR3 length equals 17 residues. The J segment lost 1 base and the V segment lost 1 base, leaving 4 bases of the junction unmatched. Per germline, CDR1 DFQATT and CDR2 SNEGSKA (reference sequence). This CDR3 reads CSARAGTSGSGTDTQYF. DNA for the CDR3: TGCAGTGCTAGAGCCGGGACTAGCGGGAGTGGCACAGATACGCAGTATTTT.

The sample holds many counts of this clonotype. J is TRBJ2-1 and V is TRBV21-1; whether TRBD1, the table's D call, matches the DNA was not checked. TRBV21-1 represents a pseudogene. The CDR3 is 14 residues long. The CDR3 sequence is CASSPRDRGNEQFF. As DNA, the CDR3 is TGTGCCAGCAGCCCCCGGGACAGGGGGAATGAGCAGTTCTTC.

The chain couples TRBV19 to TRBJ1-1; D is perhaps TRBD1 (5 bases). This CDR3 comprises 13 residues. The germline V gene encodes CDR1 LNHDA and CDR2 SQIVND (reference sequence). The V and J ends lost 10 bases and 1 base respectively, with 13 bases between them. This chain's CDR3 is CATHGQPNTEAFF. The CDR3 bases are TGTGCCACCCACGGACAACCGAACACTGAAGCTTTCTTT. The entire variable domain, with the rest obtained from reference TRBV19 and TRBJ1-1, is as follows: DGGITQSPKYLFRKEGQNVTLSCEQNLNHDAMYWYRQDPGQGLRLIYYSQIVNDFQKGDIAEGYSVSREKKESFPLTVTSAQKNPTAFYLCATHGQPNTEAFFGQGTRLTVV.

This clonotype appeared a few times. This chain links TRBV7-6 with TRBJ2-2, with a tentative D call TRBD1 (5 bases). Germline V lookup: CDR1 SGHVS, CDR2 FNYEAQ. The CDR3 has 11 residues. The germline V and J ends were trimmed by 10 bases and 7 bases, with 10 bases remaining between them. CDR3 bases: TGTGCCACCAGGGCCGTCGGGGAGCTGTTTTTT. It codes for CATRAVGELFF. Supplemented by reference TRBV7-6 and TRBJ2-2, the full variable domain reads GAGVSQSPRYKVTKRGQDVALRCDPISGHVSLYWYRQALGQGPEFLTYFNYEAQQDKSGLPNDRFSAERPEGSISTLTIQRTEQRDSAMYRCATRAVGELFFGEGSRLTVL.

J is TRBJ2-7 and V is TRBV29-1, with D unclear. CDR1 SQVTM and CDR2 ANQGSEA come from the germline V gene. The CDR3 runs 14 residues. V was shortened by 4 bases and J by 5 bases, with 18 bases between the two germline ends. CDR3 residues: CSVAHRHDRDEQYF. In nucleotides, the CDR3 is TGCAGCGTTGCCCATCGCCATGATCGGGACGAGCAGTACTTC.

The sample holds many counts of this clonotype. V usage is TRBV6-5 and J usage is TRBJ2-2, with D unclear. The CDR3 runs 12 residues. Germline CDR1 and CDR2: MNHEY and SVGAGI. V was pared by 3 bases and J by 6 bases, with 5 bases between. The CDR3 nucleotides are TGTGCCAGCAGTTATATTGCCGGGGAGCTGTTTTTT. Encoded protein: CASSYIAGELFF.

This clonotype was detected a few times. V gene TRBV7-2 combines with J gene TRBJ2-5; no clear D. The CDR3 spans 11 residues. Germline V gene lookup returns CDR1 SGHTA and CDR2 FQGNSA. The CDR3, as DNA: TGTGCGAGCCATGGCCGAGAGACCCAGTACTTC. Amino acids: CASHGRETQYF.